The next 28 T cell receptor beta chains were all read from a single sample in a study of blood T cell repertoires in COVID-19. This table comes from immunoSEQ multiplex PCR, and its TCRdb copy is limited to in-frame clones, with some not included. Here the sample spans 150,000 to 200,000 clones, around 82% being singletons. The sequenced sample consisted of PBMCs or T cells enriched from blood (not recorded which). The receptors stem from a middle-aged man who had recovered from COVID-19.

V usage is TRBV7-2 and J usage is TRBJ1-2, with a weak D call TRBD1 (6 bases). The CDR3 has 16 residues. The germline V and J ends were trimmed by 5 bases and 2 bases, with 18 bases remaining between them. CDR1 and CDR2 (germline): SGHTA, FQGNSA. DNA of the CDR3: TGTGCCAGCAGCCCGGCGGGGGGGGCTAGAAACTATGGCTACACCTTC. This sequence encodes CASSPAGGARNYGYTF.

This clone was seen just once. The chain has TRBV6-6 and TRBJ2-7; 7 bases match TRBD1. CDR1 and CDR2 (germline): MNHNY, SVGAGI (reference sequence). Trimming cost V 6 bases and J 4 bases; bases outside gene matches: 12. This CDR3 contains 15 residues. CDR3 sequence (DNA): TGTGCCAGCAGGGACTCGGGACAGCGGAGGTACGAGCAGTACTTC. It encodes CASRDSGQRRYEQYF.

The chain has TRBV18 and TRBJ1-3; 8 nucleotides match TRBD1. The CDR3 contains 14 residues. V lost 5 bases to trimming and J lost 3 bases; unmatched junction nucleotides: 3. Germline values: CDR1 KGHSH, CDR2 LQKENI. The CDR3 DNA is TGTGCCAGCTCAGCGGACAGGGATGGAAACACCATATATTTT. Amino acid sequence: CASSADRDGNTIYF.

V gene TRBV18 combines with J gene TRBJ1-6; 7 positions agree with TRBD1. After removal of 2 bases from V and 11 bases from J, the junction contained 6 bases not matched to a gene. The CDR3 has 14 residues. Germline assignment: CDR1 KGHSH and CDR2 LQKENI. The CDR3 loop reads CASSPETGPTPLHF. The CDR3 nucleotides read TGTGCCAGCTCACCAGAGACAGGGCCGACACCCCTCCACTTT. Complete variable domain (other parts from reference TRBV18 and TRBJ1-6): NAGVMQNPRHLVRRRGQEARLRCSPMKGHSHVYWYRQLPEEGLKFMVYLQKENIIDESGMPKERFSAEFPKEGPSILRIQQVVRGDSAAYFCASSPETGPTPLHFGNGTRLTVT.

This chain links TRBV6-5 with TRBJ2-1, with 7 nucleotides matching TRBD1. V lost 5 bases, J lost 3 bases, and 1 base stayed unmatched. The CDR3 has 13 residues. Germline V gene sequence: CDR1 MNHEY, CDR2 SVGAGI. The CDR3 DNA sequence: TGTGCCAGCAGTCGGGACAGCTACAATGAGCAGTTCTTC. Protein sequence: CASSRDSYNEQFF.

The chain's CDR3 is CASSPRMSGQGSETQYF. CDR3 nucleotide sequence: TGTGCCAGCTCACCAAGGATGTCGGGACAGGGGTCAGAGACCCAGTACTTC. The rearrangement joins TRBV18 to TRBJ2-5, with 10 nucleotides matching TRBD1. With 2 bases clipped from V and 4 bases from J, the junction kept 10 bases outside the gene matches. Germline assignment: CDR1 KGHSH and CDR2 LQKENI. CDR3 length equals 17 residues.

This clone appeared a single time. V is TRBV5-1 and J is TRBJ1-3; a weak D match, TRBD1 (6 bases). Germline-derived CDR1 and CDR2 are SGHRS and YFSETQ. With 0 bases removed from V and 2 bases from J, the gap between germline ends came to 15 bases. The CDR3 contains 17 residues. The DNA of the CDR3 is TGCGCCAGCAGCTTGGATCTTCAGGGGTTAGCTGGAAACACCATATATTTT. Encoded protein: CASSLDLQGLAGNTIYF. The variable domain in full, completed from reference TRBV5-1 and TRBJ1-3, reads KAGVTQTPRYLIKTRGQQVTLSCSPISGHRSVSWYQQTPGQGLQFLFEYFSETQRNKGNFPGRFSGRQFSNSRSEMNVSTLELGDSALYLCASSLDLQGLAGNTIYFGEGSWLTVV.

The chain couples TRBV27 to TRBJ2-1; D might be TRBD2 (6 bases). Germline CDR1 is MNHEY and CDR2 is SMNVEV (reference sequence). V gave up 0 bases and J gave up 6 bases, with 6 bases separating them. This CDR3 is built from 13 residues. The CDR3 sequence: CASSLSGSNEQFF. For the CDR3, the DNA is TGTGCCAGCAGTTTATCCGGGAGCAATGAGCAGTTCTTC.

In DNA, the CDR3 is TGTGCCAGTAGTGCTGACAGGGGGCGCAGGGAGACCCAGTACTTC. It translates to CASSADRGRRETQYF. V usage is TRBV19 and J usage is TRBJ2-5; 10 bases line up with TRBD1. V gave up 5 bases and J gave up 5 bases; unmatched junction bases: 8. Germline CDR1 and CDR2: LNHDA and SQIVND (reference sequence). The CDR3 is made up of 15 amino acids.

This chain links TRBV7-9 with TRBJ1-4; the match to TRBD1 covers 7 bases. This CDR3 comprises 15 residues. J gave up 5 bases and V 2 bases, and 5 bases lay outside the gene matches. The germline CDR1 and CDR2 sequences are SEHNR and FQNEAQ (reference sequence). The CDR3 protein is CASSLTGVYNEKLFF. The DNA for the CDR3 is TGTGCCAGCAGCTTAACAGGGGTCTACAATGAAAAACTGTTTTTT.

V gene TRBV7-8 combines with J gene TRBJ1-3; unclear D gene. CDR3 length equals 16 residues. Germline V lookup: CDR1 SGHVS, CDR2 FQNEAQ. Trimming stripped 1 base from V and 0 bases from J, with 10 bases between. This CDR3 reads CASSLVPRDSGNTIYF. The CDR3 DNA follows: TGTGCCAGCAGCTTAGTCCCGCGGGACTCTGGAAACACCATATATTTT.

The CDR3 reads CASSLGGRNTEAFF. In nucleotides, the CDR3 is TGTGCCAGCAGCTTAGGCGGTAGGAACACTGAAGCTTTCTTT. The chain joins TRBV7-6 to TRBJ1-1, with D uncertain. Per germline, CDR1 SGHVS and CDR2 FNYEAQ. Trimming removed 1 base at V and 1 base at J, with 7 bases between. The CDR3 extends over 14 amino acids.

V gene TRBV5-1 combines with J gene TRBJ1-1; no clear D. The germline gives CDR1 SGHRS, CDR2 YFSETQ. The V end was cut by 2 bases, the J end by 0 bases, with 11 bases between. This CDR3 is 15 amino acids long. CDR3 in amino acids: CASSFRVGVNTEAFF. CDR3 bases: TGCGCCAGCAGCTTCCGAGTAGGAGTGAACACTGAAGCTTTCTTT.

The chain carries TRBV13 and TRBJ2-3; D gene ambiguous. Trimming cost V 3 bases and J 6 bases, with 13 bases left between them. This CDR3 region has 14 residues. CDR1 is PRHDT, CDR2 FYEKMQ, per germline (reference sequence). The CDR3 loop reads CASSFGAGSDTQYF. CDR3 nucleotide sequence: TGTGCCAGCAGCTTTGGAGCCGGGTCGGATACGCAGTATTTT. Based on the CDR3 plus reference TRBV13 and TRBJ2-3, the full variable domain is AAGVIQSPRHLIKEKRETATLKCYPIPRHDTVYWYQQGPGQDPQFLISFYEKMQSDKGSIPDRFSAQQFSDYHSELNMSSLELGDSALYFCASSFGAGSDTQYFGPGTRLTVL.

The CDR3 sequence: CASGASATNEKLFF. CDR3 bases: TGTGCCAGCGGGGCGTCTGCAACTAATGAAAAACTGTTTTTT. J is TRBJ1-4 and V is TRBV10-3; D is perhaps TRBD1 (5 bases). This CDR3 has 14 residues. V gave up 10 bases and J gave up 0 bases, with 12 bases separating them. Germline V gene lookup returns CDR1 ENHRY and CDR2 SYGVKD.

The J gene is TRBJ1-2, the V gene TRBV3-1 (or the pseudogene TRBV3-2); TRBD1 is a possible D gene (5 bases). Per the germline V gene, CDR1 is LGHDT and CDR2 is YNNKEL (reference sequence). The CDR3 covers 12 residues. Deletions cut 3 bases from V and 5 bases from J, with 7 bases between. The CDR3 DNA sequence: TGTGCCAGCAGCCACGGACATTATGGCTACACCTTC. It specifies CASSHGHYGYTF.

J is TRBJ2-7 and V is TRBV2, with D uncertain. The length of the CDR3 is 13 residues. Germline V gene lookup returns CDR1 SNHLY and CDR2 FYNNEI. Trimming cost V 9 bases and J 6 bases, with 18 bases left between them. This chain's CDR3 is CASLMGPTSEQYV. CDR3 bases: TGTGCCAGTCTCATGGGCCCCACCTCCGAGCAGTACGTC.

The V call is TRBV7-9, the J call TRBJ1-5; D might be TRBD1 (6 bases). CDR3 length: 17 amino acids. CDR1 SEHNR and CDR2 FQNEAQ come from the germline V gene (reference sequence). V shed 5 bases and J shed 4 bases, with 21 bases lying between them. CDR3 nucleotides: TGTGCCAGCAGCCTTGGGACACTTTCAAGCAGTAATCAGCCCCAGCATTTT. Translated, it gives CASSLGTLSSSNQPQHF.

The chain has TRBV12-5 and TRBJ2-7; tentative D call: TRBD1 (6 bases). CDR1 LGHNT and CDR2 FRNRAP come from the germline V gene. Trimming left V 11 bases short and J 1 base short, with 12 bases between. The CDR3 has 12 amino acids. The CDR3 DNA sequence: TGTGCTCTTCGCGGACAGTCCTACGAGCAGTACGTC. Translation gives CALRGQSYEQYV.

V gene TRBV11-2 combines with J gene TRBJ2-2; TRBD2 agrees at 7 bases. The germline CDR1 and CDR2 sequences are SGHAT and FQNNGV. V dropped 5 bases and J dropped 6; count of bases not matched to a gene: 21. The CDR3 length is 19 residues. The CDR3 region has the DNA TGTGCCAGCAGCATAGGTCGGGACTATATTTATAAAAGTGCCGGGGAGCTGTTTTTT. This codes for CASSIGRDYIYKSAGELFF.

CDR3 DNA: TGTGCCAGCAGCGTGGACAGGGTCGAGCAGTACTTC. Protein product: CASSVDRVEQYF. The rearrangement uses TRBV3-1 (or the pseudogene TRBV3-2) and TRBJ2-7; 8 bases match TRBD1. This CDR3 has 12 residues. Germline assignment: CDR1 LGHDT and CDR2 YNNKEL (reference sequence). The V gene end was trimmed by 5 bases and the J gene end by 6 bases; junction bases not matched to a gene: 3.

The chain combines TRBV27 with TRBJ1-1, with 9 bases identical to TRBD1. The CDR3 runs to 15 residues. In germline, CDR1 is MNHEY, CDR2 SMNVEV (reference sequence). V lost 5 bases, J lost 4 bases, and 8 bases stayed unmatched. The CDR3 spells CASSVQGARGTEAFF. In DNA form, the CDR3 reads TGTGCCAGCAGTGTACAGGGGGCACGGGGCACTGAAGCTTTCTTT.

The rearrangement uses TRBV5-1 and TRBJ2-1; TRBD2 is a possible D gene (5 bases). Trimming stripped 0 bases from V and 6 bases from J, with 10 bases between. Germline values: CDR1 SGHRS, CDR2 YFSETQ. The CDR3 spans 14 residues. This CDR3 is CASSLGRVFNEQFF. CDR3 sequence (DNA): TGCGCCAGCAGCTTGGGGCGGGTTTTCAATGAGCAGTTCTTC. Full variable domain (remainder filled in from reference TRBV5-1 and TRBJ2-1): KAGVTQTPRYLIKTRGQQVTLSCSPISGHRSVSWYQQTPGQGLQFLFEYFSETQRNKGNFPGRFSGRQFSNSRSEMNVSTLELGDSALYLCASSLGRVFNEQFFGPGTRLTVL.

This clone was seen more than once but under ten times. The CDR3 protein is CASSEKGQGAWYEQYF. The DNA of the CDR3 is TGTGCCAGCAGTGAGAAGGGACAGGGGGCATGGTACGAGCAGTACTTC. This sequence joins TRBV2 and TRBJ2-7; 12 nucleotides agree with TRBD1. This CDR3 has 16 amino acids. Losses at the gene ends were 3 bases for V and 4 bases for J; bases not matched to a gene: 7. Germline V gene data show CDR1 as SNHLY and CDR2 as FYNNEI.

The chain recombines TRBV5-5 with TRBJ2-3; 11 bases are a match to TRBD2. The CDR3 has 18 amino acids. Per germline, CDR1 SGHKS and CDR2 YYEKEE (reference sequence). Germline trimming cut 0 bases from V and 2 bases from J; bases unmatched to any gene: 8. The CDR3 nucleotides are TGTGCCAGCAGCTTGGGCCTAGCGGGGGGCGGGAACACAGATACGCAGTATTTT. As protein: CASSLGLAGGGNTDTQYF.

Written as DNA, the CDR3 is TGTGCCAGCTCACCTGGGACAGCTCGCTACGAGCAGTACGTC. Its protein product is CASSPGTARYEQYV. This rearrangement joins TRBV18 to TRBJ2-7; 7 bases align to TRBD1. This CDR3 comprises 14 residues. With 3 bases clipped from V and 3 bases from J, the junction kept 5 bases outside the gene matches. CDR1 and CDR2 (germline): KGHSH, LQKENI.

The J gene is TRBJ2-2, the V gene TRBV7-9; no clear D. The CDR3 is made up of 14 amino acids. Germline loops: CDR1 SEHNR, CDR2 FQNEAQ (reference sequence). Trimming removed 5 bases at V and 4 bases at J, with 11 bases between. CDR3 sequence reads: CASSPRTTTGELFF. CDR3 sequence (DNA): TGTGCCAGCAGCCCCCGAACAACCACCGGGGAGCTGTTTTTT. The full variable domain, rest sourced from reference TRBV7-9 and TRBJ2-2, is DTGVSQNPRHKITKRGQNVTFRCDPISEHNRLYWYRQTLGQGPEFLTYFQNEAQLEKSRLLSDRFSAERPKGSFSTLEIQRTEQGDSAMYLCASSPRTTTGELFFGEGSRLTVL.

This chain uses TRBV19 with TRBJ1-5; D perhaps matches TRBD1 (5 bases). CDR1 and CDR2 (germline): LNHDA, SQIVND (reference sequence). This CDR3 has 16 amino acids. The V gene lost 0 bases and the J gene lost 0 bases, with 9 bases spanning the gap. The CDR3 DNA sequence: TGTGCCAGTAGTATAGATGGGGGGGATAGCAATCAGCCCCAGCATTTT. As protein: CASSIDGGDSNQPQHF.